The subject of this entry is one T cell receptor beta chain. These data come from a study of blood T cell repertoires in COVID-19. At the level of the study: The study drew acute and convalescent COVID-19 samples from the United States, Italy and Spain. T cells, B-cell-depleted T cells, or PBMCs provided the cDNA or gDNA that served as material.

The authors' processing: The authors estimated nucleated cell counts from reference gene primer amplification. Sequenced by immunoSEQ multiplex PCR; TCRdb stores in-frame clones only, minus some. The V and J calls and clone size come from that table; D and trimming were worked out from the DNA. The table records 70,000 to 90,000 clones, approximately 85% of them present only once. CDR1 WSHSY and CDR2 SAAADI come from the germline V gene. The V gene lost 7 bases and the J gene lost 0 bases, with 12 bases spanning the gap. This CDR3 comprises 15 residues. The clonotype originates from a human donor in a cohort sampled during active COVID-19. Sequenced sample: peripheral blood. The chain has TRBV10-2 and TRBJ2-2; tentatively, D is TRBD1 (6 bases). CDR3 residues: CASTLGGTNTGELFF. CDR3 nucleotides: TGCGCCAGCACCCTAGGGGGAACGAACACCGGGGAGCTGTTTTTT.